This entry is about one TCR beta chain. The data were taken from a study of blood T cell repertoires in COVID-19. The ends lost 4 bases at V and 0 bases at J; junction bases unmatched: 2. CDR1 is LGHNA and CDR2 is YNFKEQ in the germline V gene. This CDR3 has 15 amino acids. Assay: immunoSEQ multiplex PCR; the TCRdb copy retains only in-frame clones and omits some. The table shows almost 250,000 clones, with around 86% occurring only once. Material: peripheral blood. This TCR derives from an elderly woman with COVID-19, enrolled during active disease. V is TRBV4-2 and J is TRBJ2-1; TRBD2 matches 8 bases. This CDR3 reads CASSPSGGSYNEQFF. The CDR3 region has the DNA TGTGCCAGCAGCCCGAGCGGGGGCTCCTACAATGAGCAGTTCTTC.